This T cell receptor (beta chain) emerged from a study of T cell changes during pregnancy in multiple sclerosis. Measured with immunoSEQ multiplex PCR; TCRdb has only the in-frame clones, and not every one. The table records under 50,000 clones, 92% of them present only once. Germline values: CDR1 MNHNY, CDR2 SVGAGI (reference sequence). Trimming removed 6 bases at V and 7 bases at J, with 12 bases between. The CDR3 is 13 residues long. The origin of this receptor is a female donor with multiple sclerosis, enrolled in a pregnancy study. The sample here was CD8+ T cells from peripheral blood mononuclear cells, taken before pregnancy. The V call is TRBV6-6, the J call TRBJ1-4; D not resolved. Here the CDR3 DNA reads TGTGCCAGCAGCCCGGGTGCCTCTGAAAAACTGTTTTTT. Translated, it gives CASSPGASEKLFF.